This T cell receptor beta chain was observed in a study of blood T cell repertoires in COVID-19. Study in general: Whether acute or convalescent, the COVID-19 samples came from the United States, Italy and Spain. PBMCs, B-cell-depleted T cells, or T cells provided the cDNA or gDNA that made up the material.

The CDR3 spans 18 residues. The V gene's germline CDR1 is LGHDT and CDR2 YNNKEL (reference sequence). V dropped 4 bases and J dropped 0; count of bases not matched to a gene: 11. Source study methods: Using reference gene primer amplification, nucleated cell counts were estimated. Method: immunoSEQ multiplex PCR; TCRdb's copy keeps in-frame clones and lacks some. That table gives V, J and clone size, and the DNA gave D and trimming. The table shows about 490,000 clones, with 80% to 90% occurring only once. The chain uses TRBV3-1 (or the pseudogene TRBV3-2) and TRBJ1-1; 10 positions match TRBD1. The sample consisted of peripheral blood. The TCR comes from a human donor in a cohort sampled during active COVID-19. CDR3 amino acids: CASSRAGQGGFVNTEAFF. The CDR3 nucleotides are TGTGCCAGCAGCCGAGCCGGACAGGGGGGTTTCGTGAACACTGAAGCTTTCTTT.